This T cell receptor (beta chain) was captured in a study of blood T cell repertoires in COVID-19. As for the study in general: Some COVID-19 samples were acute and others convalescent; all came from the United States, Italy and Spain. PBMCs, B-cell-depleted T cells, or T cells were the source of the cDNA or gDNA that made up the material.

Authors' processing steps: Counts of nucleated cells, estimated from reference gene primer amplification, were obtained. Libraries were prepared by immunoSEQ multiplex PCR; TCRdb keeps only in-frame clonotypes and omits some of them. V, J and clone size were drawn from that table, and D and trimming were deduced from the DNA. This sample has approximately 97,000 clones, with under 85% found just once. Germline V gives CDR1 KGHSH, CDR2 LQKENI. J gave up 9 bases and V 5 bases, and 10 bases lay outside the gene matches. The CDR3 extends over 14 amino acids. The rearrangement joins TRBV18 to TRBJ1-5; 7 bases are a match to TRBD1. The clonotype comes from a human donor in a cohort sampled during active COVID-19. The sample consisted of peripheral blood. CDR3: CASSGTEVFGPQHF. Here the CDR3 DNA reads TGTGCCAGCTCAGGGACAGAGGTTTTTGGGCCCCAGCATTTT. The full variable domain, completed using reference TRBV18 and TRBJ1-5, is NAGVMQNPRHLVRRRGQEARLRCSPMKGHSHVYWYRQLPEEGLKFMVYLQKENIIDESGMPKERFSAEFPKEGPSILRIQQVVRGDSAAYFCASSGTEVFGPQHFGDGTRLSIL.